Below, 20 T cell receptor beta chains from the same sample are listed, as sequenced in a study of CD8+ T cells in alopecia areata. RNA, once extracted, was reverse transcribed into cDNA for use as the sequencing template. Repertoires were generated with immunoSEQ multiplex PCR, while TCRdb's copy carries only in-frame clones and drops some. The data hold about 210,000 clones, with roughly two fifths observed a single time. Treatment here: oral pan-JAK inhibitor, 5-10 mg twice daily. The sample consisted of CD4+ T cells sorted from blood, taken at approximately week 31, from a patient treated with tofacitinib. The origin of the receptors is a human donor with alopecia areata.

The table lists this clone with a few counts. J is TRBJ2-1 and V is TRBV2; 7 nucleotides align to TRBD1. Germline V gives CDR1 SNHLY, CDR2 FYNNEI. Trimming cost V 11 bases and J 2 bases; bases outside gene matches: 9. The length of the CDR3 is 14 residues. The CDR3 loop is CALQNRGPYNEQFF. The CDR3 DNA reads TGTGCCCTCCAAAACAGGGGTCCCTACAATGAGCAGTTCTTC.

J is TRBJ1-2 and V is TRBV30, with TRBD1 identical over 9 bases. The germline CDR1 and CDR2 sequences are GTSNPN and SVGIG (reference sequence). The CDR3 has 15 residues. The V gene end was trimmed by 4 bases and the J gene end by 2 bases; junction bases not matched to a gene: 8. The CDR3 protein is CAWTPGQGLNYGYTF. DNA for the CDR3: TGTGCCTGGACACCGGGACAGGGACTCAACTATGGCTACACCTTC. The complete variable domain, with remaining parts taken from reference TRBV30 and TRBJ1-2, reads SQTIHQWPATLVQPVGSPLSLECTVEGTSNPNLYWYRQAAGRGLQLLFYSVGIGQISSEVPQNLSASRPQDRQFILSSKKLLLSDSGFYLCAWTPGQGLNYGYTFGSGTRLTVV.

The chain is built from TRBV7-9 and TRBJ2-3, with D perhaps TRBD2 (6 bases). The CDR3 extends over 14 amino acids. Trimming took 2 bases from V and 4 from J, leaving 10 bases between them. Germline V gives CDR1 SEHNR, CDR2 FQNEAQ (reference sequence). CDR3 sequence: CASSLLPGADTQYF. For the CDR3, the DNA is TGTGCCAGCAGCTTACTTCCGGGGGCAGATACGCAGTATTTT.

Comments on this clone: Other DNA sequences in this specimen translate into the identical CDR3. The chain combines TRBV5-1 with TRBJ2-7; D gene uncertain. The V end lost 0 bases, the J end lost 2 bases, and 9 bases lay between the germline ends. The CDR3 contains 14 residues. Germline V lookup: CDR1 SGHRS, CDR2 YFSETQ. The CDR3 DNA reads as TGCGCCAGCAGCTTGGTAGTCAGTCCCTACGAGCAGTACTTC. Amino acids: CASSLVVSPYEQYF.

This clone was seen a few times. This clone may be a read error of a much larger clone one base away. The chain carries TRBV7-2 and TRBJ1-4; 8 positions match TRBD1. J was trimmed by 5 bases and V by 4 bases; bases with no gene match: 3. Germline CDR1 SGHTA, CDR2 FQGNSA. The CDR3 sequence is 14 residues long. The CDR3, as DNA: TGTGCCAGCAGCTCGCGACAGGGGAATGAAAAACTGTTTTTT. It encodes CASSSRQGNEKLFF.

The chain has TRBV25-1 and TRBJ2-3, with D possibly TRBD1 on 6 matching bases. V gave up 4 bases and J gave up 4 bases, with 18 bases separating them. The CDR3 is 16 residues long. CDR1 is MGHDK and CDR2 is SYGVNS in the germline V gene. The CDR3 here is CASSGRPGAHADTQYF. In DNA form, the CDR3 reads TGTGCCAGCAGTGGGCGACCAGGGGCGCACGCAGATACGCAGTATTTT.

The chain couples TRBV18 to TRBJ2-7; 10 nucleotides agree with TRBD1. V gave up 3 bases and J gave up 6 bases; unmatched junction bases: 5. Germline CDR1 KGHSH, CDR2 LQKENI. This CDR3 contains 14 residues. The CDR3 sequence: CASSPRDRGPEQYF. The CDR3 DNA follows: TGTGCCAGCTCACCGCGCGACAGGGGGCCCGAGCAGTACTTC. The full variable domain, rest sourced from reference TRBV18 and TRBJ2-7, is NAGVMQNPRHLVRRRGQEARLRCSPMKGHSHVYWYRQLPEEGLKFMVYLQKENIIDESGMPKERFSAEFPKEGPSILRIQQVVRGDSAAYFCASSPRDRGPEQYFGPGTRLTVT.

This sequence joins TRBV7-2 and TRBJ2-1, with 9 bases fitting TRBD2. Germline V CDR1 and CDR2: SGHTA, FQGNSA. CDR3 length: 15 amino acids. Trimming removed 6 bases from V and 7 bases from J; junction bases left unmatched: 10. Written as DNA, the CDR3 is TGTGCCAGCAGGGCCGGGACTAGCCGGTGGAATGAGCAGTTCTTC. It translates to CASRAGTSRWNEQFF.

This clone occurred a few times. The chain combines TRBV6-5 with TRBJ2-3; D remains ambiguous. Trimming removed 0 bases from V and 8 bases from J, with 12 bases in between. Germline V gene data show CDR1 as MNHEY and CDR2 as SVGAGI. This CDR3 is 14 amino acids long. The CDR3 sequence: CASSYSSNSGTQYF. DNA for the CDR3: TGTGCCAGCAGTTACTCGTCAAATTCGGGTACGCAGTATTTT.

This clone has a handful of counts. The V and J genes are TRBV19 and TRBJ2-7; 7 positions agree with TRBD1. Trimming took 4 bases from V and 2 from J; bases not matched to a gene: 5. The CDR3 sequence is 14 residues long. The germline CDR1 and CDR2 sequences are LNHDA and SQIVND (reference sequence). CDR3 loop: CASSKDRTTYEQYF. In DNA, the CDR3 is TGTGCCAGTAGTAAGGACAGGACAACCTACGAGCAGTACTTC.

This rearrangement joins TRBV28 to TRBJ1-2, with D perhaps TRBD1 (5 bases). The CDR3 has 14 amino acids. Germline assignment: CDR1 MDHEN and CDR2 SYDVKM. The V gene lost 3 bases and the J gene lost 4 bases, with 12 bases spanning the gap. The CDR3 loop reads CASSLGGGSYGYTF. The DNA for the CDR3 is TGTGCCAGCAGTTTGGGTGGGGGAAGCTATGGCTACACCTTC.

This chain joins TRBV29-1 and TRBJ1-1; no clear D. The V end was cut by 3 bases, the J end by 2 bases, with 10 bases between. Germline V gives CDR1 SQVTM, CDR2 ANQGSEA. This CDR3 comprises 13 residues. The CDR3 nucleotides read TGCAGCGTTGAGGCCAGACTCAACACTGAAGCTTTCTTT. Translation gives CSVEARLNTEAFF.

The chain uses TRBV6-5 and TRBJ2-3, with D tentatively TRBD2 (6 bases). V was cut by 6 bases and J by 4 bases, with 17 bases left in between. The CDR3 contains 15 residues. In germline, CDR1 is MNHEY, CDR2 SVGAGI. CDR3 DNA sequence: TGTGCCAGCAGCCTCGGGCGGGGATACCCAGATACGCAGTATTTT. It specifies CASSLGRGYPDTQYF.

This clone was found a few times. The CDR3 region has the DNA TGTGCCAGTAGTATTGCGGGGATAGCCAAAAACATTCAGTACTTC. This translates into CASSIAGIAKNIQYF. The chain couples TRBV19 to TRBJ2-4; tentative D call: TRBD2 (6 bases). The V and J ends lost 3 bases and 0 bases respectively, with 9 bases between them. CDR3 length: 15 amino acids. The germline gives CDR1 LNHDA, CDR2 SQIVND (reference sequence).

This clone turned up a few times. The rearrangement uses TRBV6-5 and TRBJ1-1; unclear D gene. V lost 0 bases and J lost 6, with 14 bases in between. Looked up from germline, CDR1 is MNHEY and CDR2 is SVGAGI. This CDR3 is 15 amino acids long. CDR3 region: CASSYSSKGTSEAFF. CDR3 coding DNA: TGTGCCAGCAGTTACTCGAGTAAGGGTACCTCTGAAGCTTTCTTT.

CDR3 sequence reads: CASSDTLTAGLNTEAFF. The DNA for the CDR3 is TGTGCCAGCAGCGATACTCTTACGGCAGGCCTGAACACTGAAGCTTTCTTT. The chain has TRBV11-2 and TRBJ1-1; D remains ambiguous. Trimming removed 5 bases from V and 0 bases from J, with 19 bases in between. The CDR3 totals 17 residues. CDR1 and CDR2 (germline): SGHAT, FQNNGV.

The genes are TRBV29-1 and TRBJ1-2, with D possibly TRBD1 on 5 matching bases. The CDR3 length is 13 residues. From germline, CDR1 is SQVTM and CDR2 ANQGSEA. The V gene lost 0 bases and the J gene lost 5 bases, with 10 bases spanning the gap. Here the CDR3 reads CSVEDAGRYGYTF. The CDR3 bases are TGCAGCGTTGAAGATGCAGGGCGGTATGGCTACACCTTC.

The V and J genes are TRBV4-2 and TRBJ2-7, with a possible D match to TRBD2 (6 bases). The germline V gene has CDR1 LGHNA and CDR2 YNFKEQ. The CDR3 totals 16 residues. V shed 4 bases and J shed 3 bases, with 19 bases lying between them. The CDR3 DNA reads as TGTGCCAGCAGCCCACAAGGCCTCGGGAGTCTCTACGAGCAGTACTTC. This gives the protein CASSPQGLGSLYEQYF.

The chain couples TRBV30 to TRBJ1-6; D remains unclear. The V gene lost 0 bases and the J gene lost 7 bases, with 10 bases spanning the gap. The CDR3 consists of 14 residues. Germline assignment: CDR1 GTSNPN and CDR2 SVGIG (reference sequence). CDR3 in amino acids: CAWSVNIGNSPLHF. The CDR3 DNA reads as TGTGCCTGGAGTGTCAATATCGGGAATTCACCCCTCCACTTT.

The V gene is TRBV10-3, the J gene TRBJ1-1; 9 nucleotides align to TRBD1. The CDR3 sequence is 14 residues long. The V and J ends lost 6 bases and 1 base, in that order; junction bases with no gene match: 3. CDR1 ENHRY and CDR2 SYGVKD come from the germline V gene. The DNA for the CDR3 is TGTGCCATCAGGGACAGGGGCCCGAACACTGAAGCTTTCTTT. Its translation: CAIRDRGPNTEAFF.